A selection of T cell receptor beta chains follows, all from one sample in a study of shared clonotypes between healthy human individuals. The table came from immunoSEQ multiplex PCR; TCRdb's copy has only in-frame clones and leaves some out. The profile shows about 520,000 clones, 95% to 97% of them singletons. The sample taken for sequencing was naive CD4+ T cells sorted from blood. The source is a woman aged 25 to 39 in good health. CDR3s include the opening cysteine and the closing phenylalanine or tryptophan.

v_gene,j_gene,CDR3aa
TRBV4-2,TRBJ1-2,CASSQRGGLPNYGYTF
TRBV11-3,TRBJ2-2,CASSLGPGLYTGELFF
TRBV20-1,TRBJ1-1,CSAPGQKAFF
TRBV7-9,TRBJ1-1,CASSYLRAHTEAFF
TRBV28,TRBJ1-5,CASSSGQLFLKPQHF
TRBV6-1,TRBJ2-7,CASSAAWVVDSEQYF
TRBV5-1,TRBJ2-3,CASRSDPKGLPDTQYF
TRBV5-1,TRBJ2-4,CASSLTAALAKNIQYF
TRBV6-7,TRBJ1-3,CASSSRPIPLAASGNTIYF
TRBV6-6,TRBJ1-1,CASSYLGQGMGAFF
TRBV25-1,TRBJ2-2,CASSELGRGANTGELFF
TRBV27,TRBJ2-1,CASRLLSVARSNEQFF
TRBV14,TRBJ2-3,CASSQAYGITDTQYF
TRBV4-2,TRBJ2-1,CASSQAGLSGNEQFF
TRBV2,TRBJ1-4,CASRRRTYRGGNEKLFF
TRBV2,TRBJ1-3,CASSEIAGFISSGNTIYF
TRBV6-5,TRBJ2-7,CASSRSGEQYF
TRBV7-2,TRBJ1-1,CASSLQGVWTEAFF
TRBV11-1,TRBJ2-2,CASSWNRGTGELFF
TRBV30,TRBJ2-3,CAWSTSSDTQYF
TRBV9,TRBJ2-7,CASSVEDWGGYEQYF
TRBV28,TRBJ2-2,CASSTQKGTGELFF
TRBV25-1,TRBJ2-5,CASSDGGTGETQYF
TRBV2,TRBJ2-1,CASSEIGLASGIYNEQFF
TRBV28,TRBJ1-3,CASRDRWGGSSGNTIYF
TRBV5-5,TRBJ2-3,CASSLGGTSTDTQYF
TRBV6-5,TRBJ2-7,CASSYSRSGGDEQYF
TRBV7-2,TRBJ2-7,CASSLLAGTSYEQYF
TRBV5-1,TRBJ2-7,CASSLAVEAGDYEQYF
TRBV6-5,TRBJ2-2,CASRTVYTGELFF
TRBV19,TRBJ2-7,CASRDGTSGDLREQYF
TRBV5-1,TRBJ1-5,CASSCRAGRSNQPQHF
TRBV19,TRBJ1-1,CASRGQGLNTEAFF
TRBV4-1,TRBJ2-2,CASSHALPSGSSAGELFF
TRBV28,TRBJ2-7,CASRPTTYEQYF
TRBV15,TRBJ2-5,CATSREGRTGGQETQYF
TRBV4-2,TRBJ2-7,CASSRDYAYEQYF
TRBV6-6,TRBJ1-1,CASRVSGENTEAFF
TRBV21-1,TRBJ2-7,CASSKAPGQGGYEQYF
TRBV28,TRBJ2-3,CASSTSGASTDTQYF
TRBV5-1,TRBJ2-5,CASSFGIQETQYF
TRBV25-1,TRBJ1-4,CASSDLASPGEKLFF
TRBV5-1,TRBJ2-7,CTSSLTSRDEQYF
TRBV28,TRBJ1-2,CASSLWGDYGYTF
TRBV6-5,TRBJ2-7,CASSLVRWGGEQYF
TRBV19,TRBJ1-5,CASSIETSQPQHF
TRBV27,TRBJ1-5,CASSRDRGSQPQHF
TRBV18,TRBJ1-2,CASGPERRGGYTF
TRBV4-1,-,CASSQLTSGDYEQYF
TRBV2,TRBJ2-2,CASSDSGRYTGELFF
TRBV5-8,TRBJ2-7,CASSLGTSGGTYEQYF